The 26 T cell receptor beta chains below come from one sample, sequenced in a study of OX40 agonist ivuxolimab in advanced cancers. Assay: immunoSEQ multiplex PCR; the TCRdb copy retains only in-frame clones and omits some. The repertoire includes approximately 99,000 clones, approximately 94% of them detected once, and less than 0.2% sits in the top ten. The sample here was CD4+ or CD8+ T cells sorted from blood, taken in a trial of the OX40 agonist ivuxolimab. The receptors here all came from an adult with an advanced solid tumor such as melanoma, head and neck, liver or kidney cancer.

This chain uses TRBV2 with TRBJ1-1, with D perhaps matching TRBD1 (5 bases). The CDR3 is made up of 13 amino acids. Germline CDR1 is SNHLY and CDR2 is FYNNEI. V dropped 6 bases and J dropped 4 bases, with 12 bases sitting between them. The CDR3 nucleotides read TGTGCCAGCAGGGGGGAGTACAGCACTGAAGCTTTCTTT. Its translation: CASRGEYSTEAFF.

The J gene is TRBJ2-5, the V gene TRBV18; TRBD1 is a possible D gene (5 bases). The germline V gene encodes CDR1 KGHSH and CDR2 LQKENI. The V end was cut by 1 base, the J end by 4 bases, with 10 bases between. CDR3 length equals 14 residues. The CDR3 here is CASSPRSGPETQYF. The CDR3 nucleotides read TGTGCCAGCTCACCACGTTCAGGGCCAGAGACCCAGTACTTC.

CDR3 in amino acids: CASSATGYTEAFF. The DNA for the CDR3 is TGTGCCAGCAGCGCCACAGGGTACACTGAAGCTTTCTTT. The rearrangement uses TRBV9 and TRBJ1-1; D is possibly TRBD1 (6 bases). Germline-derived CDR1 and CDR2 are SGDLS and YYNGEE. V was pared by 3 bases and J by 3 bases, with 9 bases between. CDR3 size: 13 residues. The whole variable domain, filled in from reference TRBV9 and TRBJ1-1, reads DSGVTQTPKHLITATGQRVTLRCSPRSGDLSVYWYQQSLDQGLQFLIQYYNGEERAKGNILERFSAQQFPDLHSELNLSSLELGDSALYFCASSATGYTEAFFGQGTRLTVV.

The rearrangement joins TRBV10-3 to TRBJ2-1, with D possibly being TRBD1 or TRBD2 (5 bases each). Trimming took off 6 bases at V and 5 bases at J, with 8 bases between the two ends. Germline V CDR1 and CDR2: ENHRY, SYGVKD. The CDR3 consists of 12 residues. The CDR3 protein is CAISREHNEQFF. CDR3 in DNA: TGTGCCATCAGCAGGGAGCACAATGAGCAGTTCTTC.

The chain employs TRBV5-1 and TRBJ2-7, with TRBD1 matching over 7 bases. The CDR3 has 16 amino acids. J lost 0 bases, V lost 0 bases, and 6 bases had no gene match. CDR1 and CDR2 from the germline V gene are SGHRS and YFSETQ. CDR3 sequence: CASSLEGPGGSYEQYF. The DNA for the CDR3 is TGCGCCAGCAGCTTGGAGGGGCCAGGGGGCTCCTACGAGCAGTACTTC.

The DNA of the CDR3 is TGTGCCAGCAGTGACTCTAACAGGGGAGTCCCCGGGGAGCTGTTTTTT. As protein: CASSDSNRGVPGELFF. J is TRBJ2-2 and V is TRBV6-4, with 7 bases aligning to TRBD1. This CDR3 is built from 16 residues. J was trimmed by 6 bases and V by 0 bases; bases with no gene match: 7. In germline, CDR1 is MRHNA, CDR2 SNTAGT.

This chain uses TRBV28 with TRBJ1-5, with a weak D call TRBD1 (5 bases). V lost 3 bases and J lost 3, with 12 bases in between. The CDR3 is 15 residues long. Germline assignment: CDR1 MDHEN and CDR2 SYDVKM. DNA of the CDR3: TGTGCCAGCAGTTTGCAGCAGGGCACCAATCAGCCCCAGCATTTT. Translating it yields CASSLQQGTNQPQHF.

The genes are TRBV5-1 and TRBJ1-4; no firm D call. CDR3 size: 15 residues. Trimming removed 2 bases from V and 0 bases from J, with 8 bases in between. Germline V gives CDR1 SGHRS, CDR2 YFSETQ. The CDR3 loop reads CASSFYPATNEKLFF. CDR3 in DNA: TGCGCCAGCAGCTTCTATCCAGCAACTAATGAAAAACTGTTTTTT.

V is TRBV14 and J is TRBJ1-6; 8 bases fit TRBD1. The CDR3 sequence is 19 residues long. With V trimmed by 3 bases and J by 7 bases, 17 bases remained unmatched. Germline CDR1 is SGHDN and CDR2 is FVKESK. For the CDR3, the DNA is TGTGCCAGCAGCCACGGTCTTCGAACTTGGACAGGGAGGAATTCACCCCTCCACTTT. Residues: CASSHGLRTWTGRNSPLHF.

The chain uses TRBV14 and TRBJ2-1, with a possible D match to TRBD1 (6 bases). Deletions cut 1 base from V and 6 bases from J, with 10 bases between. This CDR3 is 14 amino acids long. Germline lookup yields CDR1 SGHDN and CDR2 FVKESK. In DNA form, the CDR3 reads TGTGCCAGCAGCCAAGCTGTAGGGGGCAATGAGCAGTTCTTC. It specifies CASSQAVGGNEQFF.

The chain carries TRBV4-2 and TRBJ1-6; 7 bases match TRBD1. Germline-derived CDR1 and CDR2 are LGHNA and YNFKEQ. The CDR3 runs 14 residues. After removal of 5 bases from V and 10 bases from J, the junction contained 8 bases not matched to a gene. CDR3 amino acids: CASSLTGIWSPLHF. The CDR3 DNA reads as TGTGCCAGCAGCTTGACAGGGATCTGGTCACCCCTCCACTTT.

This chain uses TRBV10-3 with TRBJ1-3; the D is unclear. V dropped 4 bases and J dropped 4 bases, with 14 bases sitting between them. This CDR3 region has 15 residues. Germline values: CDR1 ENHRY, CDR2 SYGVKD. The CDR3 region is CAISGATGQGNTIYF. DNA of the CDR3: TGTGCCATCAGTGGTGCGACTGGGCAGGGAAACACCATATATTTT.

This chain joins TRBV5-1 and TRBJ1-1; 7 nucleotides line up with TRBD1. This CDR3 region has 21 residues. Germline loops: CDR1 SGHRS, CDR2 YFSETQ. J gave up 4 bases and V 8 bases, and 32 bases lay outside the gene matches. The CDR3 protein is CARSDKGQSTAAPRGTTEAFF. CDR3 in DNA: TGCGCCAGATCCGATAAGGGACAGTCGACAGCCGCGCCGCGAGGTACCACTGAAGCTTTCTTT.

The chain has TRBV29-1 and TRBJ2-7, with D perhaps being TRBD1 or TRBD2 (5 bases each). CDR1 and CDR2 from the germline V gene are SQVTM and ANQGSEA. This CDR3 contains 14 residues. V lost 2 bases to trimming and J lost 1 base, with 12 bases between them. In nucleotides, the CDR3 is TGCAGCGTTGAACGTGGGACGGGATCCTACGAGCAGTACTTC. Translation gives CSVERGTGSYEQYF.

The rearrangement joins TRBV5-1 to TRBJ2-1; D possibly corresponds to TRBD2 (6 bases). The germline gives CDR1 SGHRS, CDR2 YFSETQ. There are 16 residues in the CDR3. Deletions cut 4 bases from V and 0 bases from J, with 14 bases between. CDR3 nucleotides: TGCGCCAGCAGCGCCGGGGTAGCGGCCTCCTACAATGAGCAGTTCTTC. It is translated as CASSAGVAASYNEQFF.

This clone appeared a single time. CDR3 in amino acids: CAWSRWTVSTNEKLFF. DNA of the CDR3: TGTGCCTGGAGTCGGTGGACAGTATCAACTAATGAAAAACTGTTTTTT. The rearrangement links TRBV30 to TRBJ1-4; tentatively, D is TRBD1 (6 bases). Germline CDR1 reads GTSNPN; CDR2 reads SVGIG (reference sequence). The CDR3 runs to 16 residues. The V end lost 2 bases, the J end lost 0 bases, and 13 bases lay between the germline ends.

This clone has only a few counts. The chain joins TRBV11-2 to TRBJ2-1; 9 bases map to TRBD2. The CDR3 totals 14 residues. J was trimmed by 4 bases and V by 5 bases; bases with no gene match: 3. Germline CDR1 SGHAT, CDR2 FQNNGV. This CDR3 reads CASSKTSGYNEQFF. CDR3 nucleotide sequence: TGTGCCAGCAGCAAGACTAGCGGTTACAATGAGCAGTTCTTC.

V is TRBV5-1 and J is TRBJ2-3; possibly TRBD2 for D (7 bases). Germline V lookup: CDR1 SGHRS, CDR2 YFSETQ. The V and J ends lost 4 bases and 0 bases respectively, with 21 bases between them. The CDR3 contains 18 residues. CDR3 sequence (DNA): TGCGCCAGCAGCCGACAACTACAGGGAGGGTCTAGCACAGATACGCAGTATTTT. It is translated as CASSRQLQGGSSTDTQYF.

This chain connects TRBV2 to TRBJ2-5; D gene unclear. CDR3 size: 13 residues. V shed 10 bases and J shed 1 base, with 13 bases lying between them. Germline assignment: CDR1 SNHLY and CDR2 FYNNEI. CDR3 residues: CATQLGRQETQYF. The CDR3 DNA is TGTGCCACCCAGTTAGGGCGCCAAGAGACCCAGTACTTC.

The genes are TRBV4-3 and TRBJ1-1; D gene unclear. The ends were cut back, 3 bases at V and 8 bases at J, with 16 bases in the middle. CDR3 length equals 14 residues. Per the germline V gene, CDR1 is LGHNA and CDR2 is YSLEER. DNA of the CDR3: TGCGCCAGCAGCCACGCAGGAAGGTCCTACGAAGCTTTCTTT. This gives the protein CASSHAGRSYEAFF.

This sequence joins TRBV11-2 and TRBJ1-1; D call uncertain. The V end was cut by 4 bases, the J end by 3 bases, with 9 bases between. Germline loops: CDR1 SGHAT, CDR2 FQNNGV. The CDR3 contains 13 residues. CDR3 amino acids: CASSSDRYTEAFF. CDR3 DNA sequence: TGTGCCAGCAGCTCAGACCGGTACACTGAAGCTTTCTTT.

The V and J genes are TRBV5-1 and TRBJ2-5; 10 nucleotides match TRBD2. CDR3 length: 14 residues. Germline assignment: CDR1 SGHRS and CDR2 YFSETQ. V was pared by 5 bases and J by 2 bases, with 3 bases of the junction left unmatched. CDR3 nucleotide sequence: TGCGCCAGCAGTAGCGGGGGGATTCAAGAGACCCAGTACTTC. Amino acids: CASSSGGIQETQYF.

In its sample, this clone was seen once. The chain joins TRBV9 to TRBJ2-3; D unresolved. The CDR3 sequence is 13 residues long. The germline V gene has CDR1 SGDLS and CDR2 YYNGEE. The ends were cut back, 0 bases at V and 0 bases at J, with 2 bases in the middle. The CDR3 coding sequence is TGTGCCAGCAGCGTAGTAAGCACAGATACGCAGTATTTT. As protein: CASSVVSTDTQYF.

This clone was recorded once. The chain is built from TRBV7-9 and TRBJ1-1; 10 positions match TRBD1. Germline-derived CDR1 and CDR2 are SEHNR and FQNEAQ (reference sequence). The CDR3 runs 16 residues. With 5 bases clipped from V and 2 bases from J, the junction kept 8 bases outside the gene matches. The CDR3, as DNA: TGTGCCAGCAGCCCCCGGACAGGGGGAATTAACACTGAAGCTTTCTTT. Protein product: CASSPRTGGINTEAFF.

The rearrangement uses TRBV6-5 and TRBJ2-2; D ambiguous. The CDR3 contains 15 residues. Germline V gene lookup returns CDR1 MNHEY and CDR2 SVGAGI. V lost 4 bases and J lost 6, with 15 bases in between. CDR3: CASSSTPWSAGELFF. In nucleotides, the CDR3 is TGTGCCAGCAGTTCTACACCCTGGTCGGCCGGGGAGCTGTTTTTT.

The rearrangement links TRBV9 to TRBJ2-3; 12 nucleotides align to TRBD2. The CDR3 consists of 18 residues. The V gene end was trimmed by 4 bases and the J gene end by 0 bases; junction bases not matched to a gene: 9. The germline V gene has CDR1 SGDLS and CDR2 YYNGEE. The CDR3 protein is CASSLQGGTSGSTDTQYF. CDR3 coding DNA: TGTGCCAGCAGCCTACAAGGAGGGACTAGCGGGAGCACAGATACGCAGTATTTT.